What follows are 11 T cell receptor beta chains derived from one specimen sequenced in a study of response to subunit inactivated influenza vaccine. From the RT-PCR reads, TCRdb called clonotypes with MiXCR, one entry per CDR3 protein. The table includes roughly 780,000 distinct CDR3 sequences, around 18% detected once. This material consisted of PBMCs from blood, taken around 5 days after vaccination. The receptor source for this set is a man between 45 and 60 years old who received an inactivated influenza vaccine.

The chain joins TRBV18 to TRBJ1-2, with D unclear. The CDR3 is made up of 13 amino acids. Germline V CDR1 and CDR2: KGHSH, LQKENI. Trimming removed 1 base at V and 5 bases at J, with 8 bases between. Here the CDR3 reads CASSPQSDYGYTF. The DNA of the CDR3 is TGTGCCAGCTCACCACAGTCCGATTATGGCTACACCTTC.

In its sample, this clonotype was seen a few times. The CDR3 is CASSHRDREAKNIQYF. In DNA, the CDR3 is TGTGCCAGCTCGCACCGGGACAGGGAAGCCAAAAACATTCAGTACTTC. The chain is built from TRBV18 and TRBJ2-4, with 9 bases fitting TRBD1. This CDR3 comprises 16 residues. Trimming removed 6 bases from V and 0 bases from J; junction bases left unmatched: 6. Germline assignment: CDR1 KGHSH and CDR2 LQKENI.

The chain uses TRBV7-3 and TRBJ2-1; D is unresolved. Between the trimmed V and J ends, which lost 0 bases and 1 base, there was a span of 10 bases. CDR1 and CDR2 from the germline V gene are SGHTA and FQGTGA. The CDR3 has 16 amino acids. The DNA for the CDR3 is TGTGCCAGCAGCTTAACGGCGGAAGTTTCCTACAATGAGCAGTTCTTC. Translated, it gives CASSLTAEVSYNEQFF.

J is TRBJ2-7 and V is TRBV6-2 or TRBV6-3; D not certain. The germline V and J ends were trimmed by 6 bases and 2 bases, with 17 bases remaining between them. The CDR3 length is 15 residues. The germline V gene has CDR1 MNHEY and CDR2 SVGEGT. The CDR3 region is CASSYDPGRTYEQYF. The CDR3 bases are TGTGCCAGCAGCTATGACCCCGGACGGACCTACGAGCAGTACTTC.

This clonotype came up many times. The J gene is TRBJ1-4, the V gene TRBV29-1, with 7 nucleotides matching TRBD1. The CDR3 has 15 amino acids. Germline loops: CDR1 SQVTM, CDR2 ANQGSEA. The J segment lost 4 bases and the V segment lost 4 bases, leaving 9 bases of the junction unmatched. The CDR3 region has the DNA TGCAGCGTTGCAGGGGGAAAAGGTGGTAATGAAAAACTGTTTTTT. Its translation: CSVAGGKGGNEKLFF.

This chain joins TRBV12-5 and TRBJ2-5; a weak D match, TRBD1 (6 bases). V was pared by 6 bases and J by 0 bases, with 11 bases between. This CDR3 comprises 14 residues. CDR1 is LGHNT, CDR2 FRNRAP, per germline. CDR3 in DNA: TGTGCTAGTGGCTCGACAGGTAACCAAGAGACCCAGTACTTC. Encoded protein: CASGSTGNQETQYF.

The sample holds a few counts of this clonotype. This sequence joins TRBV20-1 and TRBJ2-7, with 12 nucleotides matching TRBD2. Germline V CDR1 and CDR2: DFQATT, SNEGSKA (reference sequence). Trimming took 0 bases from V and 2 from J; bases not matched to a gene: 8. The CDR3 extends over 17 amino acids. The CDR3 sequence is CSARDPLAGGDAYEQYF. CDR3 coding DNA: TGCAGTGCTAGAGATCCGCTAGCGGGGGGGGATGCCTACGAGCAGTACTTC.

In this sample, this clonotype turned up a few times. The chain joins TRBV5-6 to TRBJ1-2; 8 positions match TRBD1. Per the germline V gene, CDR1 is SGHDT and CDR2 is YYEEEE. The V and J ends lost 4 bases and 3 bases, in that order; junction bases with no gene match: 5. The CDR3 sequence is 14 residues long. This CDR3 reads CASSLETGDYGYTF. CDR3 in DNA: TGTGCCAGCAGCCTAGAGACAGGGGACTATGGCTACACCTTC.

V usage is TRBV5-1 and J usage is TRBJ2-5, with TRBD2 matching 13 bases. V lost 2 bases to trimming and J lost 0 bases; unmatched junction nucleotides: 1. The germline CDR1 and CDR2 sequences are SGHRS and YFSETQ. This CDR3 is 16 amino acids long. Here the CDR3 DNA reads TGCGCCAGCAGCTTCGGACTAGCGGGGGACCAAGAGACCCAGTACTTC. It specifies CASSFGLAGDQETQYF.

This sequence joins TRBV20-1 and TRBJ1-1; D gene uncertain. Trimming took off 4 bases at V and 1 base at J, with 7 bases between the two ends. There are 12 residues in the CDR3. Germline V lookup: CDR1 DFQATT, CDR2 SNEGSKA (reference sequence). In nucleotides, the CDR3 is TGCAGTGCTACACATTCGAACACTGAAGCTTTCTTT. Protein product: CSATHSNTEAFF.

CDR3 nucleotide sequence: TGCAGTGCTAGAGATCCACCAGGGGCGGCGACCGGGGAGCTGTTTTTT. Protein: CSARDPPGAATGELFF. This chain joins TRBV20-1 and TRBJ2-2, with D perhaps matching TRBD1 (6 bases). Germline CDR1 and CDR2: DFQATT and SNEGSKA (reference sequence). Trimming stripped 0 bases from V and 5 bases from J, with 16 bases between. The CDR3 consists of 16 residues.